This entry is about one T cell receptor beta chain. Per the original methods: Estimation of nucleated cell counts relied on the amplification of reference gene primers. Sequencing used immunoSEQ multiplex PCR; TCRdb keeps in-frame clones, though not all of them. From that table come the V and J calls and clone size; the DNA was used to work out D and trimming. The sample lists approximately 91,000 clones, around 75% seen once, with around a quarter in the top ten. The sample originates from a study of blood T cell repertoires in COVID-19. Study at large: Whether acute or convalescent, the COVID-19 samples came from the United States, Italy and Spain. T cells, B-cell-depleted T cells, or PBMCs supplied cDNA or gDNA.

The CDR3 runs 15 residues. Germline CDR1 is MNHNY and CDR2 is SVGAGI (reference sequence). Losses at the gene ends were 4 bases for V and 4 bases for J; bases not matched to a gene: 3. This clonotype was sampled from a man aged 65 to 85 with acute or convalescent COVID-19. The V call is TRBV6-6, the J call TRBJ2-5; 13 bases map to TRBD2. The sample taken for sequencing was peripheral blood. The CDR3 coding sequence is TGTGCCAGCAGTTCTGGGACTAGCGGGATAGAGACCCAGTACTTC. This codes for CASSSGTSGIETQYF.